This T cell receptor beta chain was sequenced in a study of regulatory T cells in long-lasting Graves disease. Overall study results and limits: Newly diagnosed Graves' patients had higher TCR diversity than persistent ones.

Time point: persistent/refractory GD, antithyroid drugs over 5 years with positive TRAb. The TCR library was made from RNA extracted from PBMCs. The germline V gene has CDR1 SGDLS and CDR2 YYNGEE. Trimming took 0 bases from V and 15 from J; bases not matched to a gene: 11. This CDR3 region has 14 residues. This clonotype came up a few times. The antigen remains undetermined. Arm-PCR of CDR3 regions and iRepertoire HTBI primers were used to build TCR beta libraries. TCRdb reprocessed the multiplex PCR reads via MiXCR and lists one record per CDR3 protein. This sample has some 330,000 distinct CDR3 sequences, with 23% found just once.

Sequencing was performed on peripheral blood mononuclear cells (PBMCs), taken when the disease was refractory, from a patient treated with antithyroid drugs. The genes are TRBV9 and TRBJ2-1; 8 positions agree with TRBD1. The receptor was derived from a woman in her thirties or forties with Graves disease. Here the CDR3 reads CASSVAGGGGILFF. DNA for the CDR3: TGTGCCAGCAGCGTAGCAGGGGGCGGCGGGATACTGTTCTTC.